This T cell receptor (beta chain) was identified in a study of blood T cell repertoires in COVID-19. Study-wide context: Both acute and convalescent COVID-19 samples were obtained from the United States, Italy and Spain. T cells, B-cell-depleted T cells, or PBMCs supplied cDNA or gDNA.

The Seattle patients, enrolled during active infection, were followed longitudinally. In the original processing: Using reference gene primer amplification, nucleated cell counts were estimated. Here immunoSEQ multiplex PCR was the method, and the copy in TCRdb shows in-frame clones only, minus some. V, J and clone size were drawn from that table, and D and trimming were deduced from the DNA. In the table there are some 56,000 clones, just under 90% of which are singletons. This clone has just one count. V lost 6 bases, J lost 7 bases, and 8 bases stayed unmatched. Germline CDR1 LGHDT, CDR2 YNNKEL (reference sequence). The CDR3 loop spans 15 amino acids.

This chain connects TRBV3-1 (or the pseudogene TRBV3-2) to TRBJ2-2; 10 bases agree with TRBD1. The TCR originated in a woman between 55 and 75 years old with COVID-19, enrolled during active disease. The specimen was peripheral blood. The CDR3 is CASRLPGTGDGELFF. CDR3 bases: TGTGCCAGCAGACTACCCGGGACAGGGGACGGGGAGCTGTTTTTT.